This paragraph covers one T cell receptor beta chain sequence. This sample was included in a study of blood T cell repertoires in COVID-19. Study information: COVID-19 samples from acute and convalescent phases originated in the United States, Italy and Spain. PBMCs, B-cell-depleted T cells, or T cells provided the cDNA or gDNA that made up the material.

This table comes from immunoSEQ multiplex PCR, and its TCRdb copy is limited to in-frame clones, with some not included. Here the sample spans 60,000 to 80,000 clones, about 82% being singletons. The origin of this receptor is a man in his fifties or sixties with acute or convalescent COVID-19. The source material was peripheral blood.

The DNA for the CDR3 is TGTGCCAGCAGTGCACAGGTGGGAACAGATACGCAGTATTTT. Translation: CASSAQVGTDTQYF. V is TRBV6-4 and J is TRBJ2-3; D perhaps matches TRBD1 (5 bases). Trimming removed 4 bases from V and 3 bases from J, with 11 bases in between. The V gene's germline CDR1 is MRHNA and CDR2 SNTAGT. CDR3 length equals 14 residues.